Below, one T cell receptor (beta chain) is given with its context. Its recognized antigen is unknown. Base qualities are not provided; no much larger clone lies one nucleotide away. These data are taken from a study of vaccination effects on CD4 cells after COVID-19 (dated by TCRdb to between 2021 and 2023). Describing the broader study: In the ViraFEST assay, PBMC were stimulated with viral peptide pools, and TCR sequencing was then used to find antigen-specific CD4+ T cell clonotypes based on their expansion. Two doses of either the BNT162b2 or the mRNA-1273 mRNA SARS-CoV-2 vaccine were administered to participants. About 2.2 million PBMC per well were cultured in IMDM with about 4.8% human AB serum, 8.5 to 10 IU/ml IL-2 and gentamicin, plus 10 ug/ml peptides. SARS-CoV-2 spike-specific CD4+ TCR repertoires were compared before and after mRNA vaccination in COVID-19 convalescent patients and in infection-naive vaccine recipients. Altogether, roughly 10 COVID-19 convalescent patients and a few SARS-CoV-2-naive healthy vaccine recipients made up the full study. Cultures from other donors in the study were sequenced using the Oncomine TCR Beta short-read assay on an Illumina iSeq 100. The investigation overall reported the following: Limitations of the study were the small number of convalescent patients and the absence of early post-infection timepoints. In healthy vaccine recipients, vaccine-induced clones were almost all SARS-CoV-2 mono-reactive, with only 1 of 255 being cross-reactive with common cold coronaviruses. At late post-vaccination timepoints, both infection-induced and vaccine-induced clones showed marked clonal contraction, consistent with waning T cell responses.

Preparation of the library involved the immunoSEQ multiplex PCR assay. DNA from the cultured, isolated CD4+ T cells was subjected to TCR beta CDR3 sequencing. In the authors' own workflow: The analysis removed non-productive TCR sequences, trimmed reads to the CDR3 region, and retained only CDR3s that were 7 or more amino acids long. The MANAFEST web app was used to identify antigen-specific clonotypes by comparing expansion in peptide wells with expansion in reference cultures. To count as positive, a clone had to show expansion at FDR<0.05 compared with the reference and with all other wells, an odds ratio above 5, and a frequency above 0.1% in two replicate wells. Clonotypes significantly expanded in SARS-CoV-2 spike wells and in at least one common cold coronavirus spike condition were defined as cross-reactive. Using the stringdist R package, CDR3 similarity was measured by Levenshtein distance, and unrooted trees were constructed with ape in R 3.6.1. TCRdb carries this immuneACCESS record with in-frame sequences only. Its versions omit some clonotypes, under half of them owing to an unresolved V gene in the studies checked, with the rest unexplained. That table gives V, J and clone size, and the DNA gave D and trimming. The sample records tens of thousands of clones, 65% to 70% of which are singletons. The biggest ten clones account for more than 3.5% of the sample.

From its cysteine to its phenylalanine, the CDR3 spans 17 amino acids. The read is trimmed to its CDR3 DNA, 51 bases read in frame from base 1. V is trimmed back by 0 bases and J by 6 bases, and the junction contains 10 bases that no gene match accounts for. Taken from the germline V gene, the CDR1 and CDR2 loops are SGHRS and YFSETQ. After more than nine days of culture, CD4+ T cells were isolated with the EasySep CD4+ T cell isolation kit. Negative nucleocapsid antibody results before and after vaccination confirmed that the healthy vaccine recipients had no prior SARS-CoV-2 infection. Half of the culture medium was replaced with fresh IL-2-containing medium on days 3 and 7. Unless noted otherwise, every peptide stimulation condition was grown in triplicate wells. Using Ficoll-Paque Plus gradient centrifugation, PBMC were separated from whole blood and then either used fresh or cryopreserved at -140C. The QIAamp micro DNA kit was used to extract genomic DNA from the cultured CD4+ T cells.

This receptor was identified in a human donor who received a COVID-19 vaccine. The chain joins TRBV5-1 to TRBJ2-3; 10 bases in the middle match TRBD1. Source: CD4+ T cells from PBMCs cultured without peptide, taken before COVID-19 vaccination. The bases read TGCGCCAGCAGCTTGGACATTGGGACAGGGGCAGCGGATACGCAGTATTTT. Translation gives CASSLDIGTGAADTQYF.